The next 6 T cell receptor beta chains were all read from a single sample in a study of OX40 agonist ivuxolimab in advanced cancers. Clones were read by immunoSEQ multiplex PCR, and TCRdb kept only the in-frame ones, dropping some. The data show about 70,000 clones, 88% seen once. Source: CD4+ or CD8+ T cells sorted from blood, taken in a trial of the OX40 agonist ivuxolimab. The receptors shown here come from an adult with an advanced solid tumor such as melanoma, head and neck, liver or kidney cancer.

This sequence joins TRBV5-1 and TRBJ2-3; D is perhaps TRBD2 (6 bases). Germline CDR1 and CDR2: SGHRS and YFSETQ. This CDR3 contains 15 residues. V lost 0 bases and J 1 base, leaving 9 bases between the germline ends. CDR3 sequence: CASSLAPSGTDTQYF. Written as DNA, the CDR3 is TGCGCCAGCAGCTTGGCCCCTAGCGGCACAGATACGCAGTATTTT. Drawing the rest from reference TRBV5-1 and TRBJ2-3, the complete variable domain is KAGVTQTPRYLIKTRGQQVTLSCSPISGHRSVSWYQQTPGQGLQFLFEYFSETQRNKGNFPGRFSGRQFSNSRSEMNVSTLELGDSALYLCASSLAPSGTDTQYFGPGTRLTVL.

J is TRBJ1-6 and V is TRBV2; tentative D call: TRBD1 (5 bases). Germline-derived CDR1 and CDR2 are SNHLY and FYNNEI. This CDR3 is 14 amino acids long. The ends were cut back, 7 bases at V and 5 bases at J, with 12 bases in the middle. As DNA, the CDR3 is TGTGCCAGCATTTTAAGACAGAATAATTCACCCCTCCACTTT. Amino acids: CASILRQNNSPLHF.

The V call is TRBV6-5, the J call TRBJ2-7, with 7 nucleotides matching TRBD1. Germline V gene data show CDR1 as MNHEY and CDR2 as SVGAGI. V shed 5 bases and J 6 bases; nucleotides not matched to a gene: 7. CDR3 length: 13 amino acids. The chain's CDR3 is CASSQGQLSEQYF. CDR3 nucleotides: TGTGCCAGCAGTCAGGGACAGCTTTCCGAGCAGTACTTC.

V gene TRBV28 combines with J gene TRBJ2-7, with TRBD2 matching 10 bases. Germline V CDR1 and CDR2: MDHEN, SYDVKM. V was pared by 5 bases and J by 1 base, with 14 bases of the junction left unmatched. The CDR3 spans 18 residues. CDR3 residues: CASSDTSGKSGRSYEQYF. DNA for the CDR3: TGTGCCAGCAGTGATACTAGCGGGAAATCAGGGAGGTCCTACGAGCAGTACTTC.

A single count supports this clone. This chain uses TRBV10-3 with TRBJ2-7, with TRBD1 identical over 7 bases. V trimming: 3 bases; J trimming: 5 bases; junction bases outside the gene matches: 7. The CDR3 is made up of 14 amino acids. Germline CDR1 is ENHRY and CDR2 is SYGVKD. The CDR3 here is CAISDIQGVHEQYF. CDR3 DNA sequence: TGTGCCATCAGTGATATTCAGGGGGTCCACGAGCAGTACTTC.

The J gene is TRBJ2-2, the V gene TRBV5-8; D is unclear. Germline loops: CDR1 SGHTS, CDR2 YDEGEE. This CDR3 is 16 amino acids long. V was cut by 0 bases and J by 4 bases, with 13 bases left in between. The CDR3 coding sequence is TGTGCCAGCAGCTTGGGCTTTCAGTTTCGCACCGGGGAGCTGTTTTTT. This translates into CASSLGFQFRTGELFF.